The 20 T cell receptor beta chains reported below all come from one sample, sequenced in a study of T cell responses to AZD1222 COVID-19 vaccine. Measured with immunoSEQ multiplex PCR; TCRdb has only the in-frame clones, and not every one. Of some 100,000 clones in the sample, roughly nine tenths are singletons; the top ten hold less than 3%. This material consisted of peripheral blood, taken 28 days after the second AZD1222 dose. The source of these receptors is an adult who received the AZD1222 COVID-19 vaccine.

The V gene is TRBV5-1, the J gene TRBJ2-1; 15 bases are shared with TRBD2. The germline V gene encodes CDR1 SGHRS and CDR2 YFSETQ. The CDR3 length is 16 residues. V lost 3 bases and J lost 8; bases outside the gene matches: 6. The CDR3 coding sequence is TGCGCCAGCAGCTCGGGACTAGCGGGAGGTGGCGATGAGCAGTTCTTC. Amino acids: CASSSGLAGGGDEQFF.

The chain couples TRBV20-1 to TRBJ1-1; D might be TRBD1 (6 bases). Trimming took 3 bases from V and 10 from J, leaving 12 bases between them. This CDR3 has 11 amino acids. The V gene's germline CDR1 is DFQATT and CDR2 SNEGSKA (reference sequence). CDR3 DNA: TGCAGTGCTAGCCCGGGGGCAGGAGCTTTCTTT. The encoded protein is CSASPGAGAFF.

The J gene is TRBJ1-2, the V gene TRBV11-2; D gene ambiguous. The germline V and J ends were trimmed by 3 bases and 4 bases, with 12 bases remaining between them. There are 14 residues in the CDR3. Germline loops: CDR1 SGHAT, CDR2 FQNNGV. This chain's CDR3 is CASSLGRQTYGYTF. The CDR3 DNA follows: TGTGCCAGCAGCTTGGGTCGGCAGACCTATGGCTACACCTTC.

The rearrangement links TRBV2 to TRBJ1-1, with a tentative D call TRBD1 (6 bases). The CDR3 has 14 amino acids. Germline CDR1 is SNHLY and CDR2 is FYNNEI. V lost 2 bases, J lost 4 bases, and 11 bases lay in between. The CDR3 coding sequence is TGTGCCAGCAGTGAACAGGGGCAGGCCACTGAAGCTTTCTTT. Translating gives CASSEQGQATEAFF.

CDR3 sequence (DNA): TGTGCCAGCAGCGTACGACAGGGGACGAACACCGGGGAGCTGTTTTTT. Translated, it gives CASSVRQGTNTGELFF. V usage is TRBV9 and J usage is TRBJ2-2; TRBD1 matches at 8 bases. Unmatched junction bases numbered 2, after V lost 1 base and J lost 0 bases. This CDR3 region has 16 residues. Germline V gives CDR1 SGDLS, CDR2 YYNGEE.

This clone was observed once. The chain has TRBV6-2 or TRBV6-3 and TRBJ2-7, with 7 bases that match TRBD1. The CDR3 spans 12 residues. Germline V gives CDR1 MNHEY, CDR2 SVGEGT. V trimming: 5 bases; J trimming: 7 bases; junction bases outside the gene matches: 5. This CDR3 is CASSDRVREQYF. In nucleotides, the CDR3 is TGTGCCAGCAGTGACAGGGTGCGGGAGCAGTACTTC.

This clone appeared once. The DNA of the CDR3 is TGTGCCAGCTTTCCGGGACAGGGCCTCTATGGCTACACCTTC. Its translation is CASFPGQGLYGYTF. The chain carries TRBV2 and TRBJ1-2; TRBD1 matches at 9 bases. V lost 8 bases and J lost 4; bases outside the gene matches: 8. The germline V gene encodes CDR1 SNHLY and CDR2 FYNNEI. The CDR3 is made up of 14 amino acids.

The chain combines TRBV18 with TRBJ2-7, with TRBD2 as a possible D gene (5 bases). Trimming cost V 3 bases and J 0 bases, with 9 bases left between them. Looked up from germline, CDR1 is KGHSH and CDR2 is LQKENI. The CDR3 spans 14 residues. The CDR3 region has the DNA TGTGCCAGCTCACCTCGGGAAACCTCCTACGAGCAGTACTTC. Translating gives CASSPRETSYEQYF.

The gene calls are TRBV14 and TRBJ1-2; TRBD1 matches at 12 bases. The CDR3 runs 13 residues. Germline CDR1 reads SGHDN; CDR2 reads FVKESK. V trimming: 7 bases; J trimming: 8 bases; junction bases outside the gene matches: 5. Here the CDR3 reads CASTRDRGLGYTF. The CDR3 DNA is TGTGCCAGCACCAGGGACAGGGGGCTGGGCTACACCTTC.

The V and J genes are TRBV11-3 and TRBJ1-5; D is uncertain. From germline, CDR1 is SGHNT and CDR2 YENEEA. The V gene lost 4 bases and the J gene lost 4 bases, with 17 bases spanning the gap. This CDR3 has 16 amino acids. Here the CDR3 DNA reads TGTGCCAGCAGCTCAGTAGTACGGGGAGGTAATCAGCCCCAGCATTTT. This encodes CASSSVVRGGNQPQHF.

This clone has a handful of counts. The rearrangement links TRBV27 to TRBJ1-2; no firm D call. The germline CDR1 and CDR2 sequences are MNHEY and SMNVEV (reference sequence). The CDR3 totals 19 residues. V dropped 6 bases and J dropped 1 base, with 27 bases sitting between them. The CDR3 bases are TGTGCCAGCAGGCCGTCAAATTTTAAGATGGGGTACAGTAACTATGGCTACACCTTC. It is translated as CASRPSNFKMGYSNYGYTF.

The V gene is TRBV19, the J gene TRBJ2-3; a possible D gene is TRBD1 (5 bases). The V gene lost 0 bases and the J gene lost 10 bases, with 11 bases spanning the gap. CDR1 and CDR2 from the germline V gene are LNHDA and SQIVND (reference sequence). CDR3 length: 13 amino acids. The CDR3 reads CASSIDKGNAQYF. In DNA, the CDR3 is TGTGCCAGTAGTATAGATAAGGGGAATGCGCAGTATTTT.

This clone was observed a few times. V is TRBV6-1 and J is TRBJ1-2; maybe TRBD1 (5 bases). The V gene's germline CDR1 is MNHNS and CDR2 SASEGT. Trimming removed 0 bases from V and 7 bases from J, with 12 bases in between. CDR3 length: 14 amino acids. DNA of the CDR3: TGTGCCAGCAGTGAAGCGGAAGGGGAGGGTGGCTACACCTTC. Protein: CASSEAEGEGGYTF.

The CDR3 bases are TGTGCCAGCAGCTCTAATAGTAGAGCGAGGCGGTCCTACGAGCAGTACTTC. Encoded protein: CASSSNSRARRSYEQYF. V and J are TRBV14 and TRBJ2-7; D remains ambiguous. Germline CDR1 is SGHDN and CDR2 is FVKESK. The CDR3 has 17 residues. V was shortened by 5 bases and J by 1 base, with 21 bases between the two germline ends.

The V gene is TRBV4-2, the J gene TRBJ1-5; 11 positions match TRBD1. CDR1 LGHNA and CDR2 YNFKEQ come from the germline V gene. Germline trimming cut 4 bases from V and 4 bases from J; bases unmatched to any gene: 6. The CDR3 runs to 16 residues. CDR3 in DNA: TGTGCCAGCAGCCCTACCTGGGACAGGGGGAATCAGCCCCAGCATTTT. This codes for CASSPTWDRGNQPQHF.

The CDR3 bases are TGTGCCAGCAGTTCTGGGGGGGGAGTGGGCACTGAAGCTTTCTTT. Translation gives CASSSGGGVGTEAFF. This rearrangement joins TRBV6-5 to TRBJ1-1; perhaps TRBD1 as D (5 bases). The V gene's germline CDR1 is MNHEY and CDR2 SVGAGI. V lost 4 bases and J 4 bases, leaving 16 bases between the germline ends. The CDR3 runs 15 residues.

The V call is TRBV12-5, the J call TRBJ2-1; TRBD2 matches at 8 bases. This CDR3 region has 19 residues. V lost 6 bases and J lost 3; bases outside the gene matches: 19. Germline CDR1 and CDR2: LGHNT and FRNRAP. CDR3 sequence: CASGPQPGAGGFRYNEQFF. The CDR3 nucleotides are TGTGCTAGTGGACCCCAACCAGGGGCGGGAGGATTTCGCTACAATGAGCAGTTCTTC.

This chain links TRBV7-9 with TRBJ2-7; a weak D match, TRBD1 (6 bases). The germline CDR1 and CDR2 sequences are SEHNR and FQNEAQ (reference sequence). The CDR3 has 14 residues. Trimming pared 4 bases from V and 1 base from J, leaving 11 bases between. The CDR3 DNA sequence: TGTGCCAGCAGCTCCGGAACAGGGTCCTACGAGCAGTACTTC. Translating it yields CASSSGTGSYEQYF.

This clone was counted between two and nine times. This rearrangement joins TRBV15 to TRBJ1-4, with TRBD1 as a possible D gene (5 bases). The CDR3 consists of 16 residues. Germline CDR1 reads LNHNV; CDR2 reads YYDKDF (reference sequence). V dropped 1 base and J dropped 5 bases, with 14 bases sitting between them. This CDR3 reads CATSRGLGTGNEKLFF. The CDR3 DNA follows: TGTGCCACCAGCAGAGGATTAGGGACGGGAAATGAAAAACTGTTTTTT.

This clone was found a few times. The CDR3 loop is CATSGTPQRGEETQYF. CDR3 bases: TGTGCCACCAGTGGGACCCCCCAAAGGGGCGAGGAGACCCAGTACTTC. The chain is built from TRBV24-1 and TRBJ2-5, with a weak D call TRBD1 (5 bases). Germline CDR1 and CDR2: KGHDR and SFDVKD. Trimming shortened V by 5 bases and J by 5 bases, and 20 bases separated the two germline ends. The CDR3 covers 16 residues.